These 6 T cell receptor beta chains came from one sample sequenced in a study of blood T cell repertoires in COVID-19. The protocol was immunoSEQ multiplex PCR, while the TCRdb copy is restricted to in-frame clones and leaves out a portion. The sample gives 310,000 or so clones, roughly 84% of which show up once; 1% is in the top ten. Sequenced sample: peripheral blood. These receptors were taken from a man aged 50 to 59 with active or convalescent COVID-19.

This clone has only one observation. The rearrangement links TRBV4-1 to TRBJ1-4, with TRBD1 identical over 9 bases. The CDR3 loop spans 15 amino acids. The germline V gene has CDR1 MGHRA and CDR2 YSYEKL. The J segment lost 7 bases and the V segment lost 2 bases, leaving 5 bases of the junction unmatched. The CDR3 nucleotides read TGCGCCAGCAGCCAAAGACAGGGGGTAGGTGAAAAACTGTTTTTT. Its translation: CASSQRQGVGEKLFF.

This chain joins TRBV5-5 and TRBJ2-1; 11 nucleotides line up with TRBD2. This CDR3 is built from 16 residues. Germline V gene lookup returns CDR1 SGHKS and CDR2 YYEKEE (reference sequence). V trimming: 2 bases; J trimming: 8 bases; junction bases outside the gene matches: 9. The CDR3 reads CASSFGVTSGAHEQFF. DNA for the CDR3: TGTGCCAGCAGCTTTGGTGTGACTAGCGGGGCTCATGAGCAGTTCTTC. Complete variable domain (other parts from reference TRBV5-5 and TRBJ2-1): DAGVTQSPTHLIKTRGQQVTLRCSPISGHKSVSWYQQVLGQGPQFIFQYYEKEERGRGNFPDRFSARQFPNYSSELNVNALLLGDSALYLCASSFGVTSGAHEQFFGPGTRLTVL.

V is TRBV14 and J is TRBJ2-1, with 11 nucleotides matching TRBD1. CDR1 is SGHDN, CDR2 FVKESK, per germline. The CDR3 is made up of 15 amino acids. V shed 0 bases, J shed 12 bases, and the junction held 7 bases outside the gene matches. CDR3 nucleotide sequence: TGTGCCAGCAGCCAAGAGGGACAGGGGGTTTTTGGGCAGTTCTTC. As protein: CASSQEGQGVFGQFF. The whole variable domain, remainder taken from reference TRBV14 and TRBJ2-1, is EAGVTQFPSHSVIEKGQTVTLRCDPISGHDNLYWYRRVMGKEIKFLLHFVKESKQDESGMPNNRFLAERTGGTYSTLKVQPAELEDSGVYFCASSQEGQGVFGQFFGPGTRLTVL.

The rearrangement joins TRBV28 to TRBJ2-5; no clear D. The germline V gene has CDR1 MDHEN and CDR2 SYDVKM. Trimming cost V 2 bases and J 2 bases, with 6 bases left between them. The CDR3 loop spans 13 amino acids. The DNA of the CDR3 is TGTGCCAGCAGTTTACACAGTCAAGAGACCCAGTACTTC. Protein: CASSLHSQETQYF.

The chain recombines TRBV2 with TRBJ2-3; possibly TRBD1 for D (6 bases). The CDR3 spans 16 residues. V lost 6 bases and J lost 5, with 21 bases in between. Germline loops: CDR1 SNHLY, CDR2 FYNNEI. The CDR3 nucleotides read TGTGCCAGCAGCCGACTATTTGGGGGCAGGGTAGATACGCAGTATTTT. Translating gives CASSRLFGGRVDTQYF. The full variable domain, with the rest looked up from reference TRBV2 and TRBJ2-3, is EPEVTQTPSHQVTQMGQEVILRCVPISNHLYFYWYRQILGQKVEFLVSFYNNEISEKSEIFDDQFSVERPDGSNFTLKIRSTKLEDSAMYFCASSRLFGGRVDTQYFGPGTRLTVL.

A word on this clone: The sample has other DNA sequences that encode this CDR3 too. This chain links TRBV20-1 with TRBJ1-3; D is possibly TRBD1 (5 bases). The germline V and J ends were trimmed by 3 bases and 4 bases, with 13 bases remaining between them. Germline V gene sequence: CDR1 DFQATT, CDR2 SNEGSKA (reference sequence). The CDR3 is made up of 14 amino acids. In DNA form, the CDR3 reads TGCAGTGCTAGTTACCAGGGCGGAGGAAACACCATATATTTT. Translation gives CSASYQGGGNTIYF.